This TCR beta chain derives from a study of cytomegalovirus exposure and HLA in healthy donors. Donors were drawn from the approximately 120-subject validation cohort, separate from the approximately 700-subject first cohort. Looked up from germline, CDR1 is SGDLS and CDR2 is YYNGEE. This CDR3 comprises 14 residues. The germline V and J ends were trimmed by 7 bases and 0 bases, with 13 bases remaining between them. TCRdb's copy holds only in-frame clones and misses some; the assay was immunoSEQ multiplex PCR. The data hold some 210,000 clones, with 75% to 90% observed a single time. Note on this clone: What it binds is unknown.

Study observations and caveats: There were some public TCRs occurring in many donors, but most TCR sequences were rare. Among TCR beta chains, those listed as cytomegalovirus-associated numbered about 150.

The chain combines TRBV9 with TRBJ1-1, with D unclear. Sequenced: PBMCs. The TCR comes from a woman younger than 35 in good health and CMV-seronegative. CDR3 coding DNA: TGTGCCAGCTCGGCTGCCCCGATGAACACTGAAGCTTTCTTT. Translation gives CASSAAPMNTEAFF.